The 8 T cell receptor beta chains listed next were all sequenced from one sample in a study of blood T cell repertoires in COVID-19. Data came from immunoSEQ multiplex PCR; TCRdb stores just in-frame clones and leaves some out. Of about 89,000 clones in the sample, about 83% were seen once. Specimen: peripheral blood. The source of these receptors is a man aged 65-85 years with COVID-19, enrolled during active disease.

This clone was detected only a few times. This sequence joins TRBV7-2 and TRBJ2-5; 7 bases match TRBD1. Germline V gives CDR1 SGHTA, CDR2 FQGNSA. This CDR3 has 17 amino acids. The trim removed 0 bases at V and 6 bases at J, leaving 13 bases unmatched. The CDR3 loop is CASSLASAGGRVKTQYF. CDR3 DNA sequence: TGTGCCAGCAGCTTAGCCTCGGCAGGGGGTAGGGTGAAGACCCAGTACTTC.

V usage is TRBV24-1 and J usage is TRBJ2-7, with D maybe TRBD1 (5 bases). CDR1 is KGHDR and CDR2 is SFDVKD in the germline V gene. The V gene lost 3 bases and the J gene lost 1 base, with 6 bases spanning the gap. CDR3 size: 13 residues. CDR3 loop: CATSDGASYEQYF. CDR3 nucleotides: TGTGCCACCAGTGATGGGGCATCCTACGAGCAGTACTTC.

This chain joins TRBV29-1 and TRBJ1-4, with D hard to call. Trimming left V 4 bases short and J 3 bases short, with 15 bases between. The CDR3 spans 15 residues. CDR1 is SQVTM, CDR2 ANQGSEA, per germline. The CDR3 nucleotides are TGCAGCGTTGGGTCATCGGTGGGAGCTAATGAAAAACTGTTTTTT. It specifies CSVGSSVGANEKLFF.

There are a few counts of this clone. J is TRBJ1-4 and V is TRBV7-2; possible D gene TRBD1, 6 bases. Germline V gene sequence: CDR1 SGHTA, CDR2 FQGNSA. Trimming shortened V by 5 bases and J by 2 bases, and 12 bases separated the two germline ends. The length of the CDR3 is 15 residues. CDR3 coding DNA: TGTGCCAGCAGCCTCTTTCAGGGGACTAATGAAAAACTGTTTTTT. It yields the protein CASSLFQGTNEKLFF.

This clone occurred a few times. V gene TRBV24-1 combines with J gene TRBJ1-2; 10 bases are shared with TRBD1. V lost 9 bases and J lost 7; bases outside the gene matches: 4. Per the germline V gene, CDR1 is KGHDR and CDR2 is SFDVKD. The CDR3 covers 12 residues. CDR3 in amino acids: CATRDRGSGYTF. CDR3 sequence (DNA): TGTGCCACCCGGGACAGGGGTAGTGGCTACACCTTC.

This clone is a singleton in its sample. CDR3: CASSFLRDRVLDEQYF. The CDR3 coding sequence is TGTGCCAGCAGCTTCCTCCGGGACAGGGTCCTCGACGAGCAGTACTTC. V and J are TRBV5-6 and TRBJ2-7; 9 nucleotides align to TRBD1. The CDR3 has 16 amino acids. Germline trimming cut 2 bases from V and 5 bases from J; bases unmatched to any gene: 11. The germline gives CDR1 SGHDT, CDR2 YYEEEE.

This chain's CDR3 is CASSPTSDYTYNEQFF. The CDR3 DNA reads as TGTGCCAGCAGTCCAACTAGCGATTACACCTACAATGAGCAGTTCTTC. This chain joins TRBV27 and TRBJ2-1; 7 positions match TRBD2. Germline-derived CDR1 and CDR2 are MNHEY and SMNVEV (reference sequence). The CDR3 spans 16 residues. The junction had 9 bases not matched to a gene; V was cut back by 5 bases and J by 2 bases.

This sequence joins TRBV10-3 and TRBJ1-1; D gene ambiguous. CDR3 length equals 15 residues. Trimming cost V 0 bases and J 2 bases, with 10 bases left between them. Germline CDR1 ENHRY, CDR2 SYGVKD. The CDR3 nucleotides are TGTGCCATCAGTGAGTCGAACCGCGCTAACACTGAAGCTTTCTTT. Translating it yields CAISESNRANTEAFF.